This T cell receptor (beta chain) was captured by sequencing in a study of a mutant IDH1 vaccine in newly diagnosed glioma. About this clone: Antigen: not known.

As to time point: week 23, last vaccination. Doses consisted of 300 ug of mutant IDH1 20-mer peptide each, paired with topical imiquimod. Only in-frame clones appear in the TCRdb table, and some are missing; sequencing was by immunoSEQ multiplex PCR. The profile covers about 53,000 clones, with around 80% appearing a single time and 6.5% to 9.5% taken by the ten largest. V lost 4 bases and J lost 8; bases outside the gene matches: 16. In germline, CDR1 is SGHRS, CDR2 YFSETQ. The CDR3 is made up of 17 amino acids. Sequences were derived from PBMCs, sampled from a glioma patient whose treatment included an IDH1 peptide vaccine. The TCR originated in a woman in her thirties or forties with glioma. Some clones in this sample may be carry-over from other donors' samples. The chain is built from TRBV5-1 and TRBJ2-1; TRBD2 matches 9 bases. CDR3 in DNA: TGCGCCAGCAGCCCGTCTGGCGGGGGGGGTTCCATCCATGAGCAGTTCTTC. Translation: CASSPSGGGGSIHEQFF.